This T cell receptor (beta chain) was recovered during a study of T-cell reconstitution after alpha-beta-depleted transplantation in children (dated by TCRdb to 2015 to 2016). Looking at the study overall: The study quantitatively tracked T-cell immune reconstitution after TCRalphabeta/CD19-depleted allogeneic hematopoietic cell transplantation in children using TCR repertoire profiling.

What the research found in general, with its limitations: The high TCRbeta diversity at day 60 in some patients was ascribed to recipient T cells and intrathymic progenitors that had survived conditioning. The apparently early alphabetaT-cell count recovery about two months after transplant was reportedly dependent on only several hundred rapidly expanded clones derived from non-depleted graft cells. Hyperexpanded clone frequencies declined over subsequent months; after one year, T-cell counts and TCRbeta diversity were mostly attributed to newly produced T cells.

In the case of this clonotype: Its target antigen remains unknown. It has no much larger one-base neighbor in the sample; base qualities were not kept.

The library relied on PCR. The sequencer was an Illumina HiSeq 2500. TCR library preparation used molecular barcoding, with unique molecular identifiers applied to normalize quantification of the TCRbeta repertoire. The public reads were reanalyzed by TCRdb: fastp trimming at Q25, MiXCR alignment, in-frame beta chains only. Rows merge per CDR3 protein into single entries with the most common DNA and genes. Here the sample has just over 950,000 distinct CDR3 sequences; about 29% occur a single time. The top ten clonotypes cover 25% to 35% of the sample. This sample's treatment or condition label indicates: allogeneic hematopoietic cell transplantation with graft depleted of TCRalphabeta T cells and CD19 B cells. The transplant recipients were children given TCRalphabeta/CD19-depleted allogeneic hematopoietic cell grafts. The CDR3 covers 15 residues, taking in both the cysteine and the phenylalanine. Of the read, only the CDR3 DNA is kept; its 45 bases are in frame from base 1. V was cut back by 4 bases and J by 4 bases, leaving a gap of 16 bases between them.

The starting material was PBMCs, mostly from graft donor cells, obtained 360 days after TCRalphabeta/CD19-depleted stem cell transplant. The origin of this receptor is a boy under two years old who had a stem cell transplant for SCID, so the T cells may come from the graft donor. This chain is built from TRBV12-3 or TRBV12-4 and TRBJ2-5, and perhaps TRBD2 as D gene, on 7 matching bases. The DNA sequence is as follows: TGTGCCAGCAGTTCCCAGGGTGGGGGGGCAGAGACCCAGTACTTC. It specifies CASSSQGGGAETQYF.